Sequencing of this TCR beta chain was carried out in a study of T-cell reconstitution after alpha-beta-depleted transplantation in children (dated by TCRdb to 2016 to 2018). About the investigation overall: T-cell immune reconstitution after TCRalphabeta/CD19-depleted allogeneic hematopoietic cell transplantation in children was quantitatively tracked in the study by means of TCR repertoire profiling.

The library was produced with PCR. The sequencer was an Illumina HiSeq 2500. Molecular barcoding was employed in the preparation of TCR libraries, with unique molecular identifiers being used to normalize TCRbeta repertoire quantification. TCRdb reworked the public reads: Q25 trimming with fastp, MiXCR clone assembly, productive beta chains retained. Entries are consolidated by CDR3 protein sequence, retaining the most common genes and DNA. The sample profile shows about 610,000 distinct CDR3 sequences; roughly a tenth of them were found once. The biggest ten clones account for about 4.2% of the sample. This clonotype was observed a single time. Its recognized antigen is unknown. Per-nucleotide qualities are absent, and no much larger clonotype sits a single base away. A single read makes a weak case. The sequence came from a human donor who donated a stem cell graft to a child with acute myeloid leukemia. Sequenced here: PBMCs from the stem cell graft donor, sampled from the stem cell graft.

The CDR3 protein: CATNWRTGWDTEAFF. The DNA sequence is as follows: TGTGCCACCAACTGGCGGACAGGGTGGGACACTGAAGCTTTCTTT. The chain employs TRBV27 and TRBJ1-1; 8 bases in the junction line up with TRBD1. CDR1 and CDR2, per the germline V gene (reference sequence), are MNHEY and SMNVEV. Taken from cysteine to phenylalanine, the CDR3 has 15 residues. Of the read, only the CDR3 DNA is kept; its 45 bases are in frame from base 1. V is cut back by 10 bases and J by 3 bases, with 13 bases in the junction unmatched.